This is a list of T cell receptor beta chains from one sample in a study of blood T cell repertoires in COVID-19. Sequencing was performed with immunoSEQ multiplex PCR; in TCRdb, only in-frame clones are kept and a portion is missing. The sample shows about 68,000 clones, 80% to 90% of them seen only once. Sequenced sample: peripheral blood. The receptors here all came from a man aged 25-45 years with acute or convalescent COVID-19. Both conserved end residues are part of each CDR3. A D gene is named only where the DNA matches it firmly. Size is stated for part of the rows, as once, few or many counts, or as a class when the clone is expanded.

TRBV7-9,TRBJ1-1,-,-,CASSPYRVMGTEAFF,TGTGCCAGCAGCCCCTACAGGGTTATGGGAACTGAAGCTTTCTTT
TRBV7-2,TRBJ2-3,-,TRBD2,CASSFGRAGGDTQYF,TGTGCCAGCAGCTTTGGGAGAGCGGGAGGAGATACGCAGTATTTT
TRBV19,TRBJ1-5,-,TRBD1,CASTRDRVDQPQHF,TGTGCCAGTACCAGAGACAGGGTTGATCAGCCCCAGCATTTT
TRBV7-2,TRBJ2-7,-,-,CASSLGSSRLPHEQYF,TGTGCCAGCAGCTTAGGGTCGTCTCGCCTACCTCACGAGCAGTACTTC
TRBV5-4,TRBJ1-6,-,-,CASSQDKSLGTSSPLHF,TGTGCCAGCAGCCAGGATAAGAGCTTAGGGACTTCCTCACCCCTCCACTTT
TRBV24-1,TRBJ1-5,-,TRBD1,CATSDSGTGLGQPQHF,TGTGCCACCAGTGATTCGGGGACAGGATTGGGGCAGCCCCAGCATTTT
TRBV7-2,TRBJ2-5,-,-,CASSRGRQETQYF,TGTGCCAGCTCTAGGGGAAGGCAAGAGACCCAGTACTTC
TRBV29-1,TRBJ2-2,-,TRBD2,CSVGLAEANTGELFF,TGCAGCGTCGGACTAGCGGAGGCGAACACCGGGGAGCTGTTTTTT
TRBV7-2,TRBJ2-3,-,TRBD1,CASSSGTGGLTDTQYF,TGTGCCAGCAGCTCGGGGACAGGGGGACTCACAGATACGCAGTATTTT
TRBV25-1,TRBJ1-1,once,-,CASRVPGVTEAFF,TGTGCCAGCAGGGTACCGGGAGTCACTGAAGCTTTCTTT
TRBV4-2,TRBJ2-5,once,TRBD2,CASSQSNLSSGLAGGGGETQYF,TGTGCCAGCAGCCAATCGAACCTATCCTCGGGGCTAGCGGGAGGCGGTGGAGAGACCCAGTACTTC
TRBV6-5,TRBJ1-1,-,-,CASRGRQALEAFF,TGTGCCAGCAGGGGGCGACAGGCCCTAGAAGCTTTCTTT
TRBV7-3,TRBJ2-7,-,-,CASSLTRDSYEQYF,TGTGCCAGCAGCTTAACCCGCGACTCCTACGAGCAGTACTTC
TRBV30,TRBJ1-2,-,-,CAWSVAGPGYTF,TGTGCCTGGAGTGTAGCGGGTCCCGGCTACACCTTC
TRBV10-2,TRBJ2-3,-,-,CASKRSADTQYF,TGCGCCAGCAAACGGTCAGCGGATACGCAGTATTTT
TRBV4-1,TRBJ1-2,-,-,CASSRAGGDGYTF,TGCGCCAGCAGCCGGGCGGGGGGAGATGGCTACACCTTC
TRBV5-4,TRBJ2-3,-,-,CASSQGAGIGTDTQYF,TGTGCCAGCAGCCAAGGGGCGGGAATCGGGACAGATACGCAGTATTTT
TRBV5-1,TRBJ2-1,-,-,CASSFIMRDEQFF,TGCGCCAGCAGCTTCATAATGCGGGATGAGCAGTTCTTC
TRBV19,TRBJ2-7,-,TRBD2,CASSMTGGMEQYF,TGTGCCAGTAGTATGACGGGGGGGATGGAGCAGTACTTC
TRBV11-3,TRBJ2-1,-,-,CASSLGGRSYYNEQFF,TGTGCCAGCAGCTTAGGAGGAAGATCCTATTACAATGAGCAGTTCTTC
TRBV9,TRBJ2-5,-,-,CASSVASALETQYF,TGTGCCAGCAGCGTAGCGTCAGCGTTAGAGACCCAGTACTTC
TRBV19,TRBJ2-5,-,-,CASNKREGETQYF,TGTGCCAGTAACAAACGGGAAGGAGAGACCCAGTACTTC
TRBV4-1,TRBJ1-4,-,-,CASSQDPVRANTKKLFF,TGCGCCAGCAGCCAAGATCCTGTCAGGGCAAATACGAAGAAACTGTTTTTT
TRBV10-1,TRBJ2-7,-,TRBD1,CASSENPGGHLGRYF,TGCGCCAGCAGTGAAAATCCAGGGGGCCATCTAGGTCGGTACTTC
TRBV18,TRBJ2-1,-,TRBD1,CASSPQGVTHDEQFF,TGTGCCAGCTCACCGCAGGGGGTGACACACGATGAGCAGTTCTTC
TRBV7-9,TRBJ2-3,-,TRBD1,CASSAVTGSDTQYF,TGTGCCAGCAGCGCGGTGACAGGGTCAGATACGCAGTATTTT
TRBV7-2,TRBJ2-2,-,TRBD1,CASSGRQGNTGELFF,TGTGCCAGCAGCGGACGACAGGGGAACACCGGGGAGCTGTTTTTT
TRBV15,TRBJ1-4,-,-,CATSQPGGGNEKLFF,TGTGCCACCAGCCAGCCGGGGGGAGGGAATGAAAAACTGTTTTTT
TRBV2,TRBJ2-1,-,TRBD1,CASSEIKGTGANEQFF,TGTGCCAGCAGTGAAATTAAGGGGACAGGGGCCAATGAGCAGTTCTTC
TRBV9,TRBJ2-1,-,-,CASSEDQGWNNEQFF,TGTGCCAGCAGCGAGGACCAGGGGTGGAACAATGAGCAGTTCTTC
TRBV5-5,TRBJ1-2,-,-,CASSGSGSGYYGYTF,TGTGCCAGCAGCGGCTCCGGGAGTGGATACTATGGCTACACCTTC
TRBV9,TRBJ2-1,-,TRBD2,CASSVGLAGGVLNEQFF,TGTGCCAGCAGCGTCGGTCTAGCGGGAGGAGTTTTAAATGAGCAGTTCTTC
TRBV28,TRBJ1-1,-,TRBD1,CATTDRPNTEAFF,TGTGCCACTACGGACAGGCCGAACACTGAAGCTTTCTTT
TRBV19,TRBJ2-7,once,TRBD1,CASTPGQGSNEQYF,TGTGCCAGTACACCGGGACAGGGTTCAAACGAGCAGTACTTC
TRBV7-8,TRBJ2-7,-,-,CASSKSDRSYEQYF,TGTGCCAGCAGCAAATCAGACAGATCCTACGAGCAGTACTTC
TRBV9,TRBJ2-3,-,-,CASSVESSLNTDTQYF,TGTGCCAGCAGCGTAGAGAGCTCCCTAAACACAGATACGCAGTATTTT
TRBV7-2,TRBJ2-1,-,TRBD1,CASSLTGNNEQFF,TGTGCCAGCAGCTTGACAGGGAACAATGAGCAGTTCTTC
TRBV3-1/TRBV3-2,TRBJ2-1,-,TRBD2,CASSQPRSGRPHNEQFF,TGTGCCAGCAGCCAACCCAGAAGCGGGAGGCCGCACAATGAGCAGTTCTTC
TRBV9,TRBJ2-2,-,-,CASSGVDHTGELFF,TGTGCCAGCAGCGGAGTTGATCACACCGGGGAGCTGTTTTTT
TRBV6-5,TRBJ1-1,-,-,CASSTTNMNTEAFF,TGTGCCAGCAGCACCACGAACATGAACACTGAAGCTTTCTTT
TRBV19,TRBJ2-2,-,TRBD2,CASTTSGGNTGELFF,TGTGCCAGTACCACTAGCGGGGGGAACACCGGGGAGCTGTTTTTT
TRBV5-4,TRBJ2-1,-,TRBD2,CASSPGTSGSVEQFF,TGTGCCAGCAGCCCCGGGACTAGCGGGAGCGTTGAGCAGTTCTTC